This T cell receptor beta chain is drawn from a study of Ad26.COV2.S vaccination and SARS-CoV-2 variants. CDR3 length equals 14 residues. The germline V gene has CDR1 SGHNT and CDR2 YYREEE (reference sequence). V was clipped by 0 bases and J by 2 bases, with 7 bases between them. As to treatment: about 20 received Ad26.COV2.S at low or high dose, single or two shots; about 5 received placebo; per-sample allocation not given. Day 63 after the first vaccine or placebo injection was the time point for sampling. The repertoire was sequenced with immunoSEQ multiplex PCR; TCRdb's copy has only in-frame clones and lacks some. The sample consists of about 450,000 clones, 75% to 90% of them appearing once.

V gene TRBV5-4 combines with J gene TRBJ2-3; no reliable D call. The sequence derives from a person aged 18-65 years who received the Ad26.COV2.S COVID-19 vaccine or a placebo. Here the sequenced sample was peripheral blood, taken in a trial of Ad26.COV2.S vaccine versus placebo. In DNA form, the CDR3 reads TGTGCCAGCAGCTTGGCCCGATTCACAGATACGCAGTATTTT. Translation gives CASSLARFTDTQYF.